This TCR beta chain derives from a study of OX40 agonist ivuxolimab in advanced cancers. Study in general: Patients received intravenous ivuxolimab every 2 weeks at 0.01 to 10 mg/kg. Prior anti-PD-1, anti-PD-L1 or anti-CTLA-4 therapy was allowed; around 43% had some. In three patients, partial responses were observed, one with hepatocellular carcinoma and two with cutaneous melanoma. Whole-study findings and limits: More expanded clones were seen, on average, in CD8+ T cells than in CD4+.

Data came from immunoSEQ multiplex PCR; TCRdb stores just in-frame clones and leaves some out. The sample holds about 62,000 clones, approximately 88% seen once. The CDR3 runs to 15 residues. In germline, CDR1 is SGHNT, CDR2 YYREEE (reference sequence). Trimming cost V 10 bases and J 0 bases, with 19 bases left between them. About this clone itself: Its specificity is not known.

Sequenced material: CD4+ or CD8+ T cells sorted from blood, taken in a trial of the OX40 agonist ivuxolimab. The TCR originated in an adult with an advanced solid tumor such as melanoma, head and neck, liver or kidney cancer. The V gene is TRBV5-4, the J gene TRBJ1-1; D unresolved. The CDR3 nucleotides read TGTGCCTCAACCCCATCGGGCGGGATGAACACTGAAGCTTTCTTT. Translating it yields CASTPSGGMNTEAFF.